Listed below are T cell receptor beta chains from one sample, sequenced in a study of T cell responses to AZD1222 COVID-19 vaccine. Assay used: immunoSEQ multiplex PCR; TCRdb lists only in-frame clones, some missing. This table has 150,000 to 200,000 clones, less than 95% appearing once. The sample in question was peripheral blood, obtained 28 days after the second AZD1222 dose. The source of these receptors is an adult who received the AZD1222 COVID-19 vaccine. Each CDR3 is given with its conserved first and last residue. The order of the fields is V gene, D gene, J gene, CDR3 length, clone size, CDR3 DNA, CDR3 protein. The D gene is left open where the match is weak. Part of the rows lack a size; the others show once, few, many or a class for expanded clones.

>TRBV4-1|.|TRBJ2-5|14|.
TGCGCCAGCAGCCAATCACAGGAAAGGGAGACCCAGTACTTC
CASSQSQERETQYF
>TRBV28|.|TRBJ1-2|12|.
TGTGCCAGCAGCCCCTCCTATCGAGGCTACACCTTC
CASSPSYRGYTF
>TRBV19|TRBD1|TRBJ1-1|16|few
TGTGCCAGTAGCCTCGCGGGACAGGGAGGGAGGACTGAAGCTTTCTTT
CASSLAGQGGRTEAFF
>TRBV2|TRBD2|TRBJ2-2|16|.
TGTGCCAGCAGGGCTACTAGCGGGGGGAACACCGGGGAGCTGTTTTTT
CASRATSGGNTGELFF
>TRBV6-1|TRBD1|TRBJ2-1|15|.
TGTGCCAGCAGTGAAGGCGGGACAGGAAACAATGAGCAGTTCTTC
CASSEGGTGNNEQFF
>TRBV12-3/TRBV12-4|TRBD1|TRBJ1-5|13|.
TGTGCCAGCAGTTTTTTGACAGGGCAGCCCCAGCATTTT
CASSFLTGQPQHF
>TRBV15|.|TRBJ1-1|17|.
TGTGCCACCACCACTAAATCTCATGGGGACATGAACACTGAAGCTTTCTTT
CATTTKSHGDMNTEAFF
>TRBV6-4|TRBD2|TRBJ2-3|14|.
TGTGCCAGCAGTGACGCGGGAGGGTCCGATACGCAGTATTTT
CASSDAGGSDTQYF
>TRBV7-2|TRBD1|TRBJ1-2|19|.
TGTGCCAGCAGCATAAGGGTCGGGGGACAGGGGGCTTCTAACTATGGCTACACCTTC
CASSIRVGGQGASNYGYTF
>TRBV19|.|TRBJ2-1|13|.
TGTGCCAGTAGTCCCCGATTCGATCGGGAGCAGTTCTTC
CASSPRFDREQFF
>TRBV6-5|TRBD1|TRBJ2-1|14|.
TGTGCCAGCAGTTACAGGGGGCTTTACAATGAGCAGTTCTTC
CASSYRGLYNEQFF